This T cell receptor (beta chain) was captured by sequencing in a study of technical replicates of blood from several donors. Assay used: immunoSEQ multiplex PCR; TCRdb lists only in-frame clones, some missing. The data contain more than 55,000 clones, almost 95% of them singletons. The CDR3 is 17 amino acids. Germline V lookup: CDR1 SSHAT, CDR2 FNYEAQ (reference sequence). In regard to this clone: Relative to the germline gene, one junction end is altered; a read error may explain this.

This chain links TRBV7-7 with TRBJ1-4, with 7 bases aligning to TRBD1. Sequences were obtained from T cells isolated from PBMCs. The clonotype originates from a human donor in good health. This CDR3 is CASRGGGGHGTNEKLFF. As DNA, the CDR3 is TGTGCTAGCAGGGGAGGAGGGGGCCATGGAACTAATGAAAAACTGTTTTTT.